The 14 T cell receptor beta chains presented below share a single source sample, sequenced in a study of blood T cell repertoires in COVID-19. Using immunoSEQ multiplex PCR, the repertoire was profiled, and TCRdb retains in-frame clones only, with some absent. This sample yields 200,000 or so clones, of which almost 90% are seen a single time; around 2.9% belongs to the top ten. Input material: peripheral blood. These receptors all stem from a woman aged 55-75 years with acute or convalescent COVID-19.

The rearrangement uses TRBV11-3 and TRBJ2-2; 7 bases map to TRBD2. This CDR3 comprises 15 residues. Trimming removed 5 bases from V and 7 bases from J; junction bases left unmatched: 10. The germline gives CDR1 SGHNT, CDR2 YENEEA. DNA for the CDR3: TGTGCCAGCAGCGAATTTGGACTAGTGGGCGGGGAGCTGTTTTTT. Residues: CASSEFGLVGGELFF. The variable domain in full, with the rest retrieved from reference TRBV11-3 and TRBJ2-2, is EAGVVQSPRYKIIEKKQPVAFWCNPISGHNTLYWYLQNLGQGPELLIRYENEEAVDDSQLPKDRFSAERLKGVDSTLKIQPAELGDSAVYLCASSEFGLVGGELFFGEGSRLTVL.

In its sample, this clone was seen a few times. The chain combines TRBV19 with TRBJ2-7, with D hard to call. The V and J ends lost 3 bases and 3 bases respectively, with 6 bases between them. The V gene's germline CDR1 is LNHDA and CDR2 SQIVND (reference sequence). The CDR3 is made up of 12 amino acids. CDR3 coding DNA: TGTGCCAGTAGTATCTATGGCTACGAGCAGTACTTC. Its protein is CASSIYGYEQYF.

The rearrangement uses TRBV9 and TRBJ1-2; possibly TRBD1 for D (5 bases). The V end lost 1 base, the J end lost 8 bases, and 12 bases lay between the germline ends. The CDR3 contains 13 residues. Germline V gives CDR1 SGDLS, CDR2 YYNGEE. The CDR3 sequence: CASSVLGAKGYTF. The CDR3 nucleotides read TGTGCCAGCAGCGTACTTGGGGCGAAAGGCTACACCTTC.

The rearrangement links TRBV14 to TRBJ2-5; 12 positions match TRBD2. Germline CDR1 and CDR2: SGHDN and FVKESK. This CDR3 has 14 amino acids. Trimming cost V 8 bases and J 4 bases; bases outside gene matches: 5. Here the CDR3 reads CASGLAGSGETQYF. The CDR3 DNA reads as TGTGCCAGCGGACTAGCGGGAAGTGGAGAGACCCAGTACTTC.

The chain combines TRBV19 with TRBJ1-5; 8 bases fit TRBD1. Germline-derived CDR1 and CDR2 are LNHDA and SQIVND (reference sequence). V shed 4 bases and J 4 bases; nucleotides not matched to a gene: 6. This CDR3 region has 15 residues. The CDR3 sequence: CASSTTTGGNQPQHF. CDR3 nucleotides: TGTGCCAGTAGTACCACTACAGGGGGAAATCAGCCCCAGCATTTT. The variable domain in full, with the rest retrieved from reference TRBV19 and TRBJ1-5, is DGGITQSPKYLFRKEGQNVTLSCEQNLNHDAMYWYRQDPGQGLRLIYYSQIVNDFQKGDIAEGYSVSREKKESFPLTVTSAQKNPTAFYLCASSTTTGGNQPQHFGDGTRLSIL.

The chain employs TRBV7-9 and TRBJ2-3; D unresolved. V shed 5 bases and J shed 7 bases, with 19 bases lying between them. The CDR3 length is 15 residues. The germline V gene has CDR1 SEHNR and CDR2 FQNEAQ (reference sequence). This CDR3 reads CASSHAVASQNTQYF. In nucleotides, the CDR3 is TGTGCCAGCAGCCATGCTGTGGCTAGTCAGAATACGCAGTATTTT.

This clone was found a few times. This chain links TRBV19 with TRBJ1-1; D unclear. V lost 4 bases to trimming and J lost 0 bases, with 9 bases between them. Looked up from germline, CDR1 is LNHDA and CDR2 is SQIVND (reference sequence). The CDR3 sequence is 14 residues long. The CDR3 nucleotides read TGTGCCAGTAGTACGCCCGGGATGAACACTGAAGCTTTCTTT. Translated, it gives CASSTPGMNTEAFF.

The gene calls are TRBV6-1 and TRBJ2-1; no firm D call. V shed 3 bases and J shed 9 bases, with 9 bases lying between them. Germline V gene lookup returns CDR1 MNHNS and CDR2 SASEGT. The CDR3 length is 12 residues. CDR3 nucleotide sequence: TGTGCCAGCAGTGACAGCGCGATTGAGCAGTTCTTC. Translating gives CASSDSAIEQFF.

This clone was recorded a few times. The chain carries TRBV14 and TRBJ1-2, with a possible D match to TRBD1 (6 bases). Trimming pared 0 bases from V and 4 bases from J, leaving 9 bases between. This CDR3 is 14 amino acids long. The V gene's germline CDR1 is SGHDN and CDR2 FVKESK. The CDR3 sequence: CASSQEQGGYGYTF. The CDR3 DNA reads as TGTGCCAGCAGCCAAGAACAGGGCGGCTATGGCTACACCTTC.

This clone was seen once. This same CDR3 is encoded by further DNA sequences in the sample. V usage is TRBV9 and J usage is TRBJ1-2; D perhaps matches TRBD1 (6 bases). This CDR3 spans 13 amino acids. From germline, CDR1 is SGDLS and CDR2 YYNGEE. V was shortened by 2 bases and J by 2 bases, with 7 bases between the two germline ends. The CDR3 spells CASSVTGNYGYTF. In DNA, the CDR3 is TGTGCCAGCAGCGTCACAGGGAACTATGGCTACACCTTC.

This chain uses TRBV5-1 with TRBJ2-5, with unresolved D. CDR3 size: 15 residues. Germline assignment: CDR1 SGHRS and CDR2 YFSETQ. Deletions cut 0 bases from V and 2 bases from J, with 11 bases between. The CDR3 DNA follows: TGCGCCAGCAGCTTGGGATGGGCGCTACAAGAGACCCAGTACTTC. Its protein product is CASSLGWALQETQYF.

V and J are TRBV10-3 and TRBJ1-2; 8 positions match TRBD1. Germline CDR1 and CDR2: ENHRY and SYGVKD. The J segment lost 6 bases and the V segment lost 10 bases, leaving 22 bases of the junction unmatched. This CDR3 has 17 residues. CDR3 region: CATHASGSGQGPNGYTF. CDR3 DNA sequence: TGTGCCACCCATGCGAGTGGTAGCGGACAGGGCCCGAATGGCTACACCTTC.

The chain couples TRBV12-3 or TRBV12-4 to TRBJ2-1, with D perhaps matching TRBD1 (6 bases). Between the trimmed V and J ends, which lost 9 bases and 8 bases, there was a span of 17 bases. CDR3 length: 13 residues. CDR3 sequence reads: CASIMGAGDEQFF. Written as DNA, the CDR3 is TGTGCCAGTATTATGGGGGCCGGCGATGAGCAGTTCTTC.

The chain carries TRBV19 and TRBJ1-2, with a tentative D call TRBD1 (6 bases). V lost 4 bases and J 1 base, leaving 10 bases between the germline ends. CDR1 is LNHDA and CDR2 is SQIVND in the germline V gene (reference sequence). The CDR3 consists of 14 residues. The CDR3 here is CASSNSGVNYGYTF. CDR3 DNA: TGTGCCAGTAGTAATTCAGGGGTTAACTATGGCTACACCTTC.